This T cell receptor beta chain was sequenced in a study of blood T cells in healthy people across ages. Primers used in a second PCR of about 6 to 11 cycles were a sample-barcoded 5' primer and a J-beta primer mix. Unique molecular identifiers of 12 random nucleotides labeled each cDNA. MiXCR was run by TCRdb on the 5' RACE reads, yielding one entry per CDR3 protein. The sample includes around 990,000 distinct CDR3 sequences, more than 30% seen only once; the top ten take less than 15%. This clonotype was counted only a few times. Trimming at V came to 4 bases and at J to 8 bases, leaving 6 bases not matched to a gene. This CDR3 comprises 14 residues. The germline V gene has CDR1 SEHNR and CDR2 FQNEAQ (reference sequence).

The TCR sequence derives from a man between 18 and 35 years old in good health. The J gene is TRBJ2-1, the V gene TRBV7-9, with 9 bases fitting TRBD1. What was sequenced was blood. The CDR3 DNA follows: TGTGCCAGCAGCTCCGGGACAGGGTTGGATGAGCAGTTCTTC. It yields the protein CASSSGTGLDEQFF.